This TCR beta chain was identified during a study of early T cells in non-severe SARS-CoV-2 infection. Whole-study context: Investigators sequenced bulk RNA drawn from unsorted whole blood, and chains remained unpaired.

General study findings and limits: Anti-spike CD8 responses were favored in VDJdb matching, and private and CD4 specificities were missed.

Concerning this clonotype itself: Antigen specificity is unknown.

Unique molecular identifier tags were affixed to discrete cDNA molecules. TCRdb re-derived calls from the 5' RACE reads in MiXCR, one entry per CDR3 protein. The sample holds some 28,000 distinct CDR3 sequences, 8.5% to 10% seen once. Trimming took 3 bases from V and 6 from J, leaving 12 bases between them. This CDR3 has 14 residues. Germline CDR1 reads MNHEY; CDR2 reads SVGEGT. This TCR was sampled from an adult who was a healthcare worker with PCR-confirmed SARS-CoV-2 infection or an uninfected control (not recorded which). The rearrangement links TRBV6-2 or TRBV6-3 to TRBJ1-5; D remains unclear. The sample comprised whole blood. The CDR3 region has the DNA TGTGCCAGCAGTTATCCCTCTGCCCGTCAGCCCCAGCATTTT. This codes for CASSYPSARQPQHF.